Described below is a single T cell receptor (beta chain) sequence and its context. CDR1 and CDR2 (germline): MDHEN, SYDVKM. Trimming at V came to 5 bases and at J to 4 bases, leaving 9 bases not matched to a gene. This CDR3 is built from 16 residues. This record belongs to a study of blood T cell repertoires in COVID-19. About the research overall: Spain, Italy and the United States supplied samples that represented acute and convalescent COVID-19.

In the authors' workflow: By means of reference gene primer amplification, nucleated cell counts were estimated. TCRdb's table, derived via immunoSEQ multiplex PCR, lists solely in-frame clones and lacks some. The V and J calls and clone size come from that table; D and trimming were worked out from the DNA. The sample includes 200,000 to 250,000 clones, about 91% of them seen just once. The TCR was taken from a man aged 18 to 30 with active or convalescent COVID-19. Sequencing was done on a sample of peripheral blood. This sequence joins TRBV28 and TRBJ2-3; 10 bases are a match to TRBD2. The CDR3 region is CASSKTPAGGPDTQYF. CDR3 DNA sequence: TGTGCCAGCAGTAAAACCCCAGCGGGAGGGCCAGATACGCAGTATTTT.